This T cell receptor beta chain was sequenced for a study of shared clonotypes between healthy human individuals. CDR1 SQVTM and CDR2 ANQGSEA come from the germline V gene. CDR3 length: 15 amino acids. Between the trimmed V and J ends, which lost 7 bases and 5 bases, there was a span of 21 bases. TCRdb's copy holds only in-frame clones and misses some; the assay was immunoSEQ multiplex PCR. The repertoire consists of more than 850,000 clones, with approximately 78% occurring once and the leading ten covering about 0.52%. The chain uses TRBV29-1 and TRBJ2-1; D tentatively reads TRBD1 or TRBD2 (6 bases each). This sequence originates from a man aged 18-30 years in good health. Some clones in this sample may be carry-over from other donors' samples. Sequencing was carried out using memory CD4+ T cells from PBMCs. Subset reported: CD45RA-negative fraction. CDR3 amino acids: CSGLDPGDNHNEQFF. CDR3 bases: TGCAGCGGCCTCGACCCGGGGGACAATCACAATGAGCAGTTCTTC.